The 29 T cell receptor beta chains reported below all come from one sample, sequenced in a study of OX40 agonist ivuxolimab in advanced cancers. TCRdb keeps only in-frame clones here, not all; method: immunoSEQ multiplex PCR. This sample yields 50,000 to 65,000 clones, of which about 86% are seen a single time; approximately 6.8% belongs to the top ten. This sample comprised CD4+ or CD8+ T cells sorted from blood, obtained in a trial of the OX40 agonist ivuxolimab. The receptors were gathered from an adult with an advanced solid tumor such as melanoma, head and neck, liver or kidney cancer.

The V call is TRBV7-6, the J call TRBJ2-1; 9 nucleotides match TRBD1. J lost 8 bases, V lost 5 bases, and 10 bases had no gene match. The germline V gene encodes CDR1 SGHVS and CDR2 FNYEAQ. There are 15 residues in the CDR3. The CDR3 DNA is TGTGCCAGCAGCCCCGCCGGGACAGGGTTTGATGAGCAGTTCTTC. Translating gives CASSPAGTGFDEQFF.

This clone has a single count. The chain links TRBV4-2 to TRBJ1-1; D is unclear. The V end lost 0 bases, the J end lost 3 bases, and 17 bases lay between the germline ends. CDR1 is LGHNA and CDR2 is YNFKEQ in the germline V gene. This CDR3 comprises 17 residues. CDR3: CASSQDSLAFEDTEAFF. CDR3 nucleotides: TGTGCCAGCAGCCAAGATAGTCTGGCTTTTGAGGACACTGAAGCTTTCTTT.

CDR3 protein: CASSRQPDSNQPQHF. The CDR3 nucleotides read TGTGCCAGCAGTCGACAGCCCGATAGCAATCAGCCCCAGCATTTT. The chain uses TRBV5-5 and TRBJ1-5, with D perhaps matching TRBD1 (5 bases). V shed 5 bases and J shed 0 bases, with 12 bases lying between them. CDR3 length equals 15 residues. In germline, CDR1 is SGHKS, CDR2 YYEKEE (reference sequence).

The V gene is TRBV6-5, the J gene TRBJ2-7; D is perhaps TRBD1 or TRBD2 (5 bases each). This CDR3 has 12 residues. Trimming stripped 8 bases from V and 0 bases from J, with 8 bases between. Germline V gene data show CDR1 as MNHEY and CDR2 as SVGAGI. The CDR3 loop is CASWDHSYEQYF. As DNA, the CDR3 is TGTGCCAGCTGGGACCACTCCTACGAGCAGTACTTC.

In DNA, the CDR3 is TGTGCCAGCAGTGAAGACGCGGGGGGAGCAGATACGCAGTATTTT. This sequence encodes CASSEDAGGADTQYF. The J gene is TRBJ2-3, the V gene TRBV6-1; 8 bases agree with TRBD2. There are 15 residues in the CDR3. The germline gives CDR1 MNHNS, CDR2 SASEGT. J was trimmed by 4 bases and V by 1 base; bases with no gene match: 4.

Details on this clone: Other DNA variants within this sample encode the same CDR3. This chain links TRBV5-1 with TRBJ2-5; D uncertain. Trimming pared 2 bases from V and 5 bases from J, leaving 19 bases between. This CDR3 spans 16 amino acids. The V gene's germline CDR1 is SGHRS and CDR2 YFSETQ. In DNA form, the CDR3 reads TGCGCCAGCAGCTTCGGAACAGACGCCGGTGGGGAGACCCAGTACTTC. As protein: CASSFGTDAGGETQYF.

This chain connects TRBV25-1 to TRBJ2-5, with D unclear. Between the trimmed V and J ends, which lost 3 bases and 5 bases, there was a span of 13 bases. Germline V gene lookup returns CDR1 MGHDK and CDR2 SYGVNS. The CDR3 loop spans 14 amino acids. CDR3 loop: CASSDPRGLETQYF. CDR3 nucleotide sequence: TGTGCCAGCAGTGATCCCCGTGGCCTGGAGACCCAGTACTTC.

This chain joins TRBV11-2 and TRBJ2-1, with D unclear. Between the trimmed V and J ends, which lost 0 bases and 1 base, there was a span of 1 base. The CDR3 has 13 amino acids. Germline loops: CDR1 SGHAT, CDR2 FQNNGV. The CDR3 loop reads CASSLDSYNEQFF. DNA for the CDR3: TGTGCCAGCAGCTTAGATTCCTACAATGAGCAGTTCTTC.

The chain combines TRBV2 with TRBJ2-3; TRBD2 matches 11 bases. The V gene end was trimmed by 9 bases and the J gene end by 10 bases; junction bases not matched to a gene: 9. The germline CDR1 and CDR2 sequences are SNHLY and FYNNEI. CDR3 size: 13 residues. This CDR3 reads CARTSGVRGAQYF. The CDR3 bases are TGTGCCAGGACTAGCGGGGTAAGGGGGGCGCAGTATTTT.

The chain's CDR3 is CASSPQDQNTEAFF. CDR3 bases: TGTGCCAGCTCACCTCAAGACCAGAACACTGAAGCTTTCTTT. The rearrangement joins TRBV18 to TRBJ1-1; D is ambiguous. The CDR3 is made up of 14 amino acids. Looked up from germline, CDR1 is KGHSH and CDR2 is LQKENI. V was pared by 3 bases and J by 1 base, with 9 bases between.

This clone was counted between two and nine times. The V call is TRBV6-5, the J call TRBJ2-1; maybe TRBD1 (6 bases). Germline assignment: CDR1 MNHEY and CDR2 SVGAGI. V was shortened by 2 bases and J by 9 bases, with 17 bases between the two germline ends. The CDR3 contains 15 residues. The CDR3 DNA is TGTGCCAGCAGTTACACCCCCCAGGGGCGGGTTGAGCAGTTCTTC. Amino acid sequence: CASSYTPQGRVEQFF.

CDR3 DNA sequence: TGTGCCAGCAGCTTCCTTACAGGGGCTACCGGGGAGCTGTTTTTT. Translation: CASSFLTGATGELFF. The chain uses TRBV7-6 and TRBJ2-2; 7 positions agree with TRBD1. The CDR3 covers 15 residues. V lost 3 bases and J lost 5; bases outside the gene matches: 6. Germline lookup yields CDR1 SGHVS and CDR2 FNYEAQ. The full variable domain, in which reference TRBV7-6 and TRBJ2-2 provide the parts outside the CDR3, is GAGVSQSPRYKVTKRGQDVALRCDPISGHVSLYWYRQALGQGPEFLTYFNYEAQQDKSGLPNDRFSAERPEGSISTLTIQRTEQRDSAMYRCASSFLTGATGELFFGEGSRLTVL.

The chain has TRBV19 and TRBJ1-2, with no clear D. The CDR3 length is 14 residues. Trimming removed 2 bases at V and 3 bases at J, with 10 bases between. The germline CDR1 and CDR2 sequences are LNHDA and SQIVND (reference sequence). CDR3 sequence (DNA): TGTGCCAGTAGTATAAGGATGACGGACTATGGCTACACCTTC. It encodes CASSIRMTDYGYTF.

The V gene is TRBV19, the J gene TRBJ1-2; D gene unclear. The CDR3 sequence is 12 residues long. Germline V gene data show CDR1 as LNHDA and CDR2 as SQIVND (reference sequence). V lost 9 bases and J 6 bases, leaving 14 bases between the germline ends. The CDR3 nucleotides are TGTGCCAGCAACACACGCGGTAATGGCTACACCTTC. This translates into CASNTRGNGYTF.

The chain couples TRBV5-1 to TRBJ1-5; tentatively, D is TRBD1 (5 bases). Trimming stripped 4 bases from V and 0 bases from J, with 29 bases between. CDR1 and CDR2 from the germline V gene are SGHRS and YFSETQ. The CDR3 totals 21 residues. CDR3 sequence (DNA): TGCGCCAGCAGCAGAGTACCCTTAGACCCCGGGACTGGACATAGCAATCAGCCCCAGCATTTT. It encodes CASSRVPLDPGTGHSNQPQHF. Full variable domain (remainder filled in from reference TRBV5-1 and TRBJ1-5): KAGVTQTPRYLIKTRGQQVTLSCSPISGHRSVSWYQQTPGQGLQFLFEYFSETQRNKGNFPGRFSGRQFSNSRSEMNVSTLELGDSALYLCASSRVPLDPGTGHSNQPQHFGDGTRLSIL.

This clone was detected only a few times. The chain joins TRBV6-6 to TRBJ2-5, with 9 bases lining up with TRBD1. Germline trimming cut 2 bases from V and 4 bases from J; bases unmatched to any gene: 5. The CDR3 runs 15 residues. Germline CDR1 and CDR2: MNHNY and SVGAGI (reference sequence). DNA of the CDR3: TGTGCCAGCAGTTACCCCGGGACAGGGAGAGAGACCCAGTACTTC. Its protein is CASSYPGTGRETQYF.

The J gene is TRBJ2-3, the V gene TRBV5-1; 11 nucleotides match TRBD2. There are 16 residues in the CDR3. The ends lost 0 bases at V and 4 bases at J; junction bases unmatched: 4. Germline CDR1 is SGHRS and CDR2 is YFSETQ. The CDR3 coding sequence is TGCGCCAGCAGCTTGGATACTAGCGGGGGTTCAGATACGCAGTATTTT. It encodes CASSLDTSGGSDTQYF.

The chain combines TRBV6-1 with TRBJ2-3, with a possible D match to TRBD2 (6 bases). Germline V gives CDR1 MNHNS, CDR2 SASEGT. The CDR3 is 15 amino acids. The V gene lost 1 base and the J gene lost 7 bases, with 15 bases spanning the gap. The CDR3 nucleotides are TGTGCCAGCAGTGAAGGGACGGGGGAATTTAATACGCAGTATTTT. Translation gives CASSEGTGEFNTQYF.

This chain connects TRBV30 to TRBJ1-4, with D perhaps TRBD1 (6 bases). From germline, CDR1 is GTSNPN and CDR2 SVGIG (reference sequence). The length of the CDR3 is 14 residues. The ends were cut back, 0 bases at V and 5 bases at J, with 10 bases in the middle. The chain's CDR3 is CAWSVQGMNEKLFF. CDR3 in DNA: TGTGCCTGGAGTGTACAGGGTATGAATGAAAAACTGTTTTTT.

This clone has only one observation. V is TRBV6-6 and J is TRBJ2-7; D is possibly TRBD1 (6 bases). Germline assignment: CDR1 MNHNY and CDR2 SVGAGI (reference sequence). The CDR3 covers 15 residues. Trimming shortened V by 5 bases and J by 2 bases, and 16 bases separated the two germline ends. The CDR3 loop reads CASSPTDSPPYEQYF. DNA for the CDR3: TGTGCCAGCAGTCCCACGGACAGTCCTCCCTACGAGCAGTACTTC.

The table lists this clone with a few counts. This rearrangement joins TRBV28 to TRBJ1-5; 9 nucleotides line up with TRBD1. The CDR3 length is 14 residues. J gave up 5 bases and V 10 bases, and 9 bases lay outside the gene matches. In germline, CDR1 is MDHEN, CDR2 SYDVKM. CDR3: CATLQGANYQPQHF. The CDR3 DNA is TGTGCCACCCTACAGGGGGCGAACTATCAGCCCCAGCATTTT.

This sequence joins TRBV6-5 and TRBJ1-1; D remains unclear. Trimming stripped 3 bases from V and 5 bases from J, with 16 bases between. Germline values: CDR1 MNHEY, CDR2 SVGAGI. The CDR3 sequence is 15 residues long. CDR3 in DNA: TGTGCCAGCAGTTATTCCTCGGATGGGTGGACTGAAGCTTTCTTT. Protein product: CASSYSSDGWTEAFF.

The rearrangement links TRBV7-9 to TRBJ2-1; unclear D gene. V was trimmed by 8 bases and J by 0 bases, leaving 11 bases between them. The V gene's germline CDR1 is SEHNR and CDR2 FQNEAQ (reference sequence). This CDR3 contains 14 residues. This chain's CDR3 is CASRRQISYNEQFF. The CDR3 nucleotides are TGTGCCAGCCGGCGGCAGATCTCCTACAATGAGCAGTTCTTC. The complete variable domain, with remaining parts taken from reference TRBV7-9 and TRBJ2-1, reads DTGVSQNPRHKITKRGQNVTFRCDPISEHNRLYWYRQTLGQGPEFLTYFQNEAQLEKSRLLSDRFSAERPKGSFSTLEIQRTEQGDSAMYLCASRRQISYNEQFFGPGTRLTVL.

V and J are TRBV18 and TRBJ1-2, with D unclear. The germline V gene has CDR1 KGHSH and CDR2 LQKENI. The CDR3 contains 16 residues. Trimming shortened V by 0 bases and J by 3 bases, and 14 bases separated the two germline ends. CDR3 sequence: CASSPPTSGKYYGYTF. The CDR3 DNA reads as TGTGCCAGCTCACCACCTACTTCTGGGAAGTACTATGGCTACACCTTC. The entire variable domain, with the rest obtained from reference TRBV18 and TRBJ1-2, is as follows: NAGVMQNPRHLVRRRGQEARLRCSPMKGHSHVYWYRQLPEEGLKFMVYLQKENIIDESGMPKERFSAEFPKEGPSILRIQQVVRGDSAAYFCASSPPTSGKYYGYTFGSGTRLTVV.

This clone was observed a handful of times. The CDR3: CARSPGVSSPLHF. CDR3 nucleotide sequence: TGTGCCAGATCCCCAGGGGTTAGTTCACCCCTCCACTTT. This chain connects TRBV2 to TRBJ1-6, with a weak D call TRBD1 (6 bases). The CDR3 runs 13 residues. Germline loops: CDR1 SNHLY, CDR2 FYNNEI. V was shortened by 9 bases and J by 9 bases, with 15 bases between the two germline ends.

The chain uses TRBV18 and TRBJ2-5; no definite D call. V was pared by 2 bases and J by 3 bases, with 7 bases between. CDR3 length: 13 amino acids. CDR1 KGHSH and CDR2 LQKENI come from the germline V gene. CDR3 nucleotide sequence: TGTGCCAGCTCACCAGGCCAAAAAGAGACCCAGTACTTC. Amino acid sequence: CASSPGQKETQYF.

This chain connects TRBV2 to TRBJ1-2; TRBD1 is a possible D gene (5 bases). The CDR3 length is 14 residues. V lost 5 bases and J 4 bases, leaving 14 bases between the germline ends. Germline V gives CDR1 SNHLY, CDR2 FYNNEI. The CDR3 DNA sequence: TGTGCCAGCAGTTGGGACCCCCGAAGCTATGGCTACACCTTC. Protein sequence: CASSWDPRSYGYTF. Supplemented by reference TRBV2 and TRBJ1-2, the full variable domain reads EPEVTQTPSHQVTQMGQEVILRCVPISNHLYFYWYRQILGQKVEFLVSFYNNEISEKSEIFDDQFSVERPDGSNFTLKIRSTKLEDSAMYFCASSWDPRSYGYTFGSGTRLTVV.

The chain uses TRBV18 and TRBJ2-1, with a tentative D call TRBD2 (5 bases). The germline V gene encodes CDR1 KGHSH and CDR2 LQKENI. The CDR3 consists of 16 residues. Deletions cut 3 bases from V and 0 bases from J, with 12 bases between. Here the CDR3 reads CASSPEVASSYNEQFF. The CDR3 bases are TGTGCCAGCTCACCGGAGGTCGCGAGCTCCTACAATGAGCAGTTCTTC.

The genes are TRBV6-6 and TRBJ2-1; 13 nucleotides align to TRBD2. Germline V lookup: CDR1 MNHNY, CDR2 SVGAGI (reference sequence). This CDR3 contains 15 residues. V shed 6 bases, J shed 7 bases, and the junction held 6 bases outside the gene matches. The CDR3 loop is CASSLTSGGRNEQFF. In DNA form, the CDR3 reads TGTGCCAGCAGCTTGACTAGCGGGGGGAGAAATGAGCAGTTCTTC.